These 4 T cell receptor beta chains originate from one sample sequenced in a study of beta chain features in type 1 diabetes. The sequenced template was cDNA made from the entire isolated RNA. Here immunoSEQ multiplex PCR was the method, and the copy in TCRdb shows in-frame clones only, minus some. The table lists about 140,000 clones, 6.9% of them singletons. The sample was central memory CD4+ T cells from blood. The source is a woman aged 25 to 39 in good health.

This clone was seen a handful of times. V gene TRBV19 combines with J gene TRBJ2-1; 9 bases fit TRBD1. The CDR3 extends over 18 amino acids. V lost 7 bases, J lost 7 bases, and 20 bases stayed unmatched. CDR1 is LNHDA and CDR2 is SQIVND in the germline V gene (reference sequence). The CDR3 is CASTFLTQGARVRNEQFF. CDR3 DNA sequence: TGTGCCAGTACATTTCTAACACAGGGGGCTAGGGTTAGGAATGAGCAGTTCTTC.

This clone was picked up a small number of times. V gene TRBV25-1 combines with J gene TRBJ2-2; 10 nucleotides line up with TRBD1. V lost 4 bases to trimming and J lost 5 bases; unmatched junction nucleotides: 7. The CDR3 runs to 16 residues. Germline CDR1 is MGHDK and CDR2 is SYGVNS. CDR3 protein: CASSVRTGGETGELFF. As DNA, the CDR3 is TGTGCCAGCAGTGTACGGACAGGGGGAGAAACCGGGGAGCTGTTTTTT.

This clone was observed a handful of times. The V and J genes are TRBV29-1 and TRBJ2-5, with 9 positions matching TRBD1. J was trimmed by 4 bases and V by 7 bases; bases with no gene match: 4. The CDR3 sequence is 12 residues long. Germline CDR1 SQVTM, CDR2 ANQGSEA. The CDR3 sequence: CSAPDRGETQYF. The CDR3 DNA sequence: TGCAGCGCACCGGACAGGGGAGAGACCCAGTACTTC.

This clone has just a few counts. The chain links TRBV30 to TRBJ1-4; D is perhaps TRBD1 (5 bases). CDR3 length: 14 amino acids. Germline CDR1 GTSNPN, CDR2 SVGIG (reference sequence). Trimming cost V 1 base and J 7 bases, with 13 bases left between them. The CDR3 loop reads CAWSALAGSEKLFF. The DNA for the CDR3 is TGTGCCTGGAGTGCGTTAGCAGGGTCTGAAAAACTGTTTTTT.